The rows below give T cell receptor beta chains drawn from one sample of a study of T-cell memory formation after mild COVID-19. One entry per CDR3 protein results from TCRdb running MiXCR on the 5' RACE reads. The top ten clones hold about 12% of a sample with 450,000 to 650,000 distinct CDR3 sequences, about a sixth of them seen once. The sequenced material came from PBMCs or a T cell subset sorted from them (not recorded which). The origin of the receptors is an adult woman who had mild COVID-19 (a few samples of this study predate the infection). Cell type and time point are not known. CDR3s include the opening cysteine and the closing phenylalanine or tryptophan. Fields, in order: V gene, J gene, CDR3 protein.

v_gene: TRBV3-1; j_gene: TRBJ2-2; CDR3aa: CASSQLLAGVGELFF
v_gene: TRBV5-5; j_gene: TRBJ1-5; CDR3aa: CASSRGPGAGDQPQHF
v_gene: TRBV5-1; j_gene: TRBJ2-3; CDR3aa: CASSLSERLAGGTDTQYF
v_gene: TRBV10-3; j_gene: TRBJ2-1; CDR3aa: CAISESVGLAGADEQFF
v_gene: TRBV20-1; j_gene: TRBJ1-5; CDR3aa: CSASSYNQPQHF
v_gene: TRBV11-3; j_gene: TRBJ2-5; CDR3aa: CASSGRVEETQYF
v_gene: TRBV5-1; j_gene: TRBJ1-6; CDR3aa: CASSLGPGEDSPLHF
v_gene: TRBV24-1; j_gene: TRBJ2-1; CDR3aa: CATSGGREQFF
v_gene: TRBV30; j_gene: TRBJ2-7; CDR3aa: CAWSVTGSAYEQYF
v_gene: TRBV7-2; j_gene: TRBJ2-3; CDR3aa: CASSSAGGWSDTQYF
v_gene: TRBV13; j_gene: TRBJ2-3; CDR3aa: CASSPRDGRTDTQYF
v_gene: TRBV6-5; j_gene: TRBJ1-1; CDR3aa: CASSPAGNWNTEAFF
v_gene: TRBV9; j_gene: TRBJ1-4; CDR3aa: CASSAGQGSGEKLFF
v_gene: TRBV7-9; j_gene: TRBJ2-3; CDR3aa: CASSLRWEAPDTQYF
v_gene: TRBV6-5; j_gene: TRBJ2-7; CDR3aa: CASSLYSGRSYEQYF
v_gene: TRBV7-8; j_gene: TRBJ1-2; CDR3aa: CASSLARGGPVGYTF
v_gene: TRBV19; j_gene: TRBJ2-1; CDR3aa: CASSIGSFEGAAFF
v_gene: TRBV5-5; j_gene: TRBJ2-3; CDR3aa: CASSAHWGQSSTDTQYF
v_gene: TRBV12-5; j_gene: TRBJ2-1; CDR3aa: CASGLKSEQFF
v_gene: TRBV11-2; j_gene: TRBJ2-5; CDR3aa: CASSLETSGGQETQYF
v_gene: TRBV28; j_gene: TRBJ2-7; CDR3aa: CASSQHRGPYEQYF
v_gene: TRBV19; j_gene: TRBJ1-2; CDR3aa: CASRAGIALLNYGYTF